One and the same sample provided the 14 T cell receptor beta chains below, sequenced in a study of blood T cell repertoires in COVID-19. TCRdb keeps only in-frame clones here, not all; method: immunoSEQ multiplex PCR. The sample lists roughly 120,000 clones; 75% to 90% were seen once. The sequenced material came from peripheral blood. Source of these receptors: a woman aged 40 to 50 with acute or convalescent COVID-19.

In this sample, this clone turned up a few times. V gene TRBV5-1 combines with J gene TRBJ2-1; TRBD2 matches at 9 bases. Trimming took 7 bases from V and 2 from J; bases not matched to a gene: 7. Germline CDR1 is SGHRS and CDR2 is YFSETQ. CDR3 length equals 15 residues. CDR3: CASRTSEAPYNEQFF. CDR3 in DNA: TGCGCCAGCCGGACTAGCGAAGCGCCCTACAATGAGCAGTTCTTC.

V usage is TRBV4-3 and J usage is TRBJ2-2; possible D gene TRBD2, 6 bases. Trimming cost V 4 bases and J 4 bases, with 13 bases left between them. Per the germline V gene, CDR1 is LGHNA and CDR2 is YSLEER. There are 15 residues in the CDR3. The chain's CDR3 is CASSPGDRGTGELFF. DNA for the CDR3: TGCGCCAGCAGCCCGGGAGACCGGGGCACCGGGGAGCTGTTTTTT.

The chain joins TRBV2 to TRBJ1-5; D gene uncertain. V gave up 1 base and J gave up 3 bases, with 13 bases separating them. Germline CDR1 SNHLY, CDR2 FYNNEI. The CDR3 has 16 residues. The DNA for the CDR3 is TGTGCCAGCAGTGAAGGACAAGAGGGATTCAATCAGCCCCAGCATTTT. Translated, it gives CASSEGQEGFNQPQHF.

This chain connects TRBV6-6 to TRBJ2-7, with a weak D call TRBD2 (5 bases). Trimming pared 4 bases from V and 3 bases from J, leaving 10 bases between. CDR3 length: 13 residues. Germline loops: CDR1 MNHNY, CDR2 SVGAGI (reference sequence). This CDR3 is CASSSGRGYEQYF. For the CDR3, the DNA is TGTGCCAGCAGTTCTGGACGGGGCTACGAGCAGTACTTC.

Of note for this clone: One end of the junction does not line up with germline, which may come from a read error. The V gene is TRBV19, the J gene TRBJ2-3; D might be TRBD2 (7 bases). The CDR3 extends over 15 amino acids. Germline CDR1 is LNHDA and CDR2 is SQIVND (reference sequence). Here the CDR3 DNA reads TGTGCCAGTAGGGATTTGCGGGGGCGGACAGAAACGCAGTATTTT. It translates to CASRDLRGRTETQYF. The full variable domain, with the rest looked up from reference TRBV19 and TRBJ2-3, is DGGITQSPKYLFRKEGQNVTLSCEQNLNHDAMYWYRQDPGQGLRLIYYSQIVNDFQKGDIAEGYSVSREKKESFPLTVTSAQKNPTAFYLCASRDLRGRTETQYFGPGTRLTVL.

V usage is TRBV12-5 and J usage is TRBJ2-3; D is ambiguous. This CDR3 has 17 amino acids. CDR1 is LGHNT, CDR2 FRNRAP, per germline. Between the trimmed V and J ends, which lost 1 base and 0 bases, there was a span of 14 bases. The CDR3 DNA is TGTGCTAGTGGTTTGGGCTTGACTGACCCTAGCACAGATACGCAGTATTTT. As protein: CASGLGLTDPSTDTQYF.

V is TRBV7-3 and J is TRBJ2-3; tentative D call: TRBD2 (6 bases). CDR3 length: 13 amino acids. The germline V gene has CDR1 SGHTA and CDR2 FQGTGA. Trimming took off 6 bases at V and 2 bases at J, with 9 bases between the two ends. CDR3 DNA: TGTGCCAGCAGTGGGACTTACACAGATACGCAGTATTTT. Its translation: CASSGTYTDTQYF.

Only one count was recorded for this clone. This chain joins TRBV7-8 and TRBJ2-1; D gene unclear. Looked up from germline, CDR1 is SGHVS and CDR2 is FQNEAQ. V lost 5 bases to trimming and J lost 4 bases, with 9 bases between them. CDR3 length: 13 amino acids. The CDR3 DNA is TGTGCCAGCAGCCCTGGGCCGTACAATGAGCAGTTCTTC. Amino acids: CASSPGPYNEQFF. Full variable domain (missing parts from reference TRBV7-8 and TRBJ2-1): GAGVSQSPRYKVAKRGQDVALRCDPISGHVSLFWYQQALGQGPEFLTYFQNEAQLDKSGLPSDRFFAERPEGSVSTLKIQRTQQEDSAVYLCASSPGPYNEQFFGPGTRLTVL.

This chain links TRBV27 with TRBJ1-3; no reliable D call. CDR3 length: 15 amino acids. Per the germline V gene, CDR1 is MNHEY and CDR2 is SMNVEV (reference sequence). V lost 5 bases and J 0 bases, leaving 11 bases between the germline ends. CDR3 DNA sequence: TGTGCCAGCAGTCCCCTTTACGGCTCTGGAAACACCATATATTTT. It is translated as CASSPLYGSGNTIYF.

This chain uses TRBV7-2 with TRBJ2-2; no definite D call. Germline-derived CDR1 and CDR2 are SGHTA and FQGNSA. The CDR3 runs 15 residues. Trimming removed 4 bases at V and 4 bases at J, with 13 bases between. For the CDR3, the DNA is TGTGCCAGCAGCTCGAAGCTTTATGGCACCGGGGAGCTGTTTTTT. This codes for CASSSKLYGTGELFF.

This clone was detected a few times. The chain recombines TRBV2 with TRBJ1-2, with TRBD1 matching 7 bases. The CDR3 is made up of 13 amino acids. Germline V CDR1 and CDR2: SNHLY, FYNNEI. Unmatched junction bases numbered 7, after V lost 7 bases and J lost 5 bases. CDR3 nucleotides: TGTGCCAGCAACCCCCAGGGGGTTTATGGCTACACCTTC. It translates to CASNPQGVYGYTF. Looking up the rest from reference TRBV2 and TRBJ1-2 gives the full variable domain: EPEVTQTPSHQVTQMGQEVILRCVPISNHLYFYWYRQILGQKVEFLVSFYNNEISEKSEIFDDQFSVERPDGSNFTLKIRSTKLEDSAMYFCASNPQGVYGYTFGSGTRLTVV.

The V gene is TRBV9, the J gene TRBJ2-1; 14 bases are shared with TRBD2. The germline V gene has CDR1 SGDLS and CDR2 YYNGEE. The CDR3 runs to 16 residues. V was pared by 3 bases and J by 7 bases, with 6 bases of the junction left unmatched. CDR3 protein: CASSARLAGGKNEQFF. In DNA form, the CDR3 reads TGTGCCAGCAGCGCAAGACTAGCGGGGGGGAAAAATGAGCAGTTCTTC.

This chain joins TRBV18 and TRBJ2-2; D perhaps matches TRBD2 (6 bases). The germline V and J ends were trimmed by 6 bases and 6 bases, with 8 bases remaining between them. Looked up from germline, CDR1 is KGHSH and CDR2 is LQKENI. The CDR3 length is 12 residues. In nucleotides, the CDR3 is TGTGCCAGCTCCGGCGGGGCCGGGGAGCTGTTTTTT. It translates to CASSGGAGELFF.

V and J are TRBV6-5 and TRBJ1-2, with 12 bases identical to TRBD1. V dropped 2 bases and J dropped 5; count of bases not matched to a gene: 3. This CDR3 is 15 amino acids long. Germline values: CDR1 MNHEY, CDR2 SVGAGI. The CDR3 loop reads CASSYGGQGAYGYTF. Written as DNA, the CDR3 is TGTGCCAGCAGTTACGGGGGACAGGGGGCATATGGCTACACCTTC.